This TCR beta chain stems from a study of shared clonotypes between healthy human individuals (dated by TCRdb to the early 2020s). Study-wide context: A couple of women and a few men aged 18 to 49 years were included in the cohort. Between about 0.8 and 8.9 billion PBMCs per donor were obtained by leukapheresis. To increase sequencing depth and limit assay-specific biases, different laboratories used diverse techniques to prepare libraries and sequence TCR repertoires. The study deeply sequenced blood TCR repertoires of about 5 healthy adults to estimate repertoire size and the extent of clonotype sharing between individuals. For each donor, CD4 naive and CD4 memory were each run on three plates, CD8 naive on two plates, and CD8 memory on one plate. Paper-wide results and their limitations: Higher generation probabilities were observed for clonotypes shared by all four sorted-subset donors than for non-shared clonotypes. About 5% of naive CD4, around 3.5% of naive CD8, roughly 2.4% of memory CD4, and approximately 0.4% of memory CD8 clonotypes were shared across several donors. Pairwise subsampling led to the expectation that sequencing depth would affect the degree of clonotype sharing among donors. The small number of donors limited the genetic and exposure-history diversity represented. Naive subsets generally had larger estimated clonotype richness than memory subsets. Sampling was restricted to blood, and TCR repertoires in tissues likely differ from the TCR repertoires found in blood. Rarefaction of sorted-subset datasets indicated incomplete sequencing despite the large sequencing depth.

CD8 naive samples were CD45RO-negative cells positively selected for CCR7, giving a CD45RA+CCR7+ population that excluded TemRA cells. Healthy HIV-negative adults with no recently reported acute infections or vaccinations were included as donors. Only Caucasian adults living in Nashville, Tennessee, USA were represented among the donors. Blood was obtained by leukapheresis, after which PBMCs were separated by Ficoll-Histopaque density gradient centrifugation and cryopreserved in liquid nitrogen vapor phase. Purity and quantity of every magnetically sorted T cell population were checked by analytical flow cytometry. From each sorted fraction, genomic DNA was isolated and quantified by UV absorbance on a Nanodrop 2000c. TCR CDR3 regions were amplified from genomic DNA by multiplex PCR using the deep immunoSEQ assay. Genomic DNA extracted from each cell subset was distributed evenly over all wells of several immunoSEQ 96-well plates, and each plate served as one replicate. Each replicate PCR for sorted subsets received approximately 200 ng genomic DNA, equal to around 32,000 T cell genomes. The purified libraries were quantified using a Qubit 3.0 fluorometer, sized with a Bioanalyzer 2100, and then quantified again using the KAPA Library Quantification kit. Every immunoSEQ 96-well plate was sequenced on a separate single-read 150-cycle Illumina NextSeq 550 flow cell. Under the source paper's analysis protocol: Because the immunoSEQ output held only junctional sequences and lacked quality scores, the filtering could not match the filtering applied to full-length reads. Sequences were annotated with PyIR, a Python wrapper for IgBLAST v1.9, and V/J genes and CDR3 were assigned using IMGT germline references. Reads were filtered out if the reads had weak V/J assignments (E-value above 1e-6), no CDR3, stop codons, out-of-frame junctions, or ambiguous translated residues. V3J clonotypes were defined by identical inferred V gene, J gene, and CDR3 amino acid sequence. To compute the percentage overlap between repertoires, the number of shared unique clonotypes was divided by the size of the smaller repertoire. RTK rarefaction, the Chao1 estimator, and Recon v2.1 estimates of unobserved clonotypes were used to assess repertoire richness. Generation probabilities were computed with OLGA for all TCRbeta clonotypes obtained by the gDNA method from a few donors. TCRdb stores this immuneACCESS table with in-frame sequences only. Part of the clones is absent; in the studies checked, under half of the shortfall reflects unresolved V genes, and no reason is known for the rest. V and J calls plus clone size are reproduced from that table; the DNA served to infer D and trimming. The sample table lists roughly 2.1 million clones, roughly 91% of them with a count of one. The top ten clones comprise roughly 1.8% of the sample.

On this clone: Its antigen has not been determined. The sample holds no much larger clone one base away, and base qualities are not on file.

The sequencing input was naive CD8+ T cells from PBMCs. The cell subset or site label of this sample denotes: CD45RA+CCR7+. This clonotype was obtained from a man aged 18 to 29 in good health. Some clones in this sample may be carry-over from other donors' samples.

CDR3 region: CAWSVVPRTEAFF. The nucleotide sequence reads as follows: TGTGCCTGGAGTGTCGTTCCCCGCACTGAAGCTTTCTTT. The chain was built from TRBV30 and TRBJ1-1; no D gene is confidently identified. Including cysteine and phenylalanine, the CDR3 has 13 amino acids. CDR3 DNA is the only sequence kept; it has 39 bases, read in frame from the first base. V is cut by 0 bases and J by 4 bases, and the space between the germline ends is 9 bases. The germline V gene (reference sequence) yields GTSNPN for CDR1 and SVGIG for CDR2.